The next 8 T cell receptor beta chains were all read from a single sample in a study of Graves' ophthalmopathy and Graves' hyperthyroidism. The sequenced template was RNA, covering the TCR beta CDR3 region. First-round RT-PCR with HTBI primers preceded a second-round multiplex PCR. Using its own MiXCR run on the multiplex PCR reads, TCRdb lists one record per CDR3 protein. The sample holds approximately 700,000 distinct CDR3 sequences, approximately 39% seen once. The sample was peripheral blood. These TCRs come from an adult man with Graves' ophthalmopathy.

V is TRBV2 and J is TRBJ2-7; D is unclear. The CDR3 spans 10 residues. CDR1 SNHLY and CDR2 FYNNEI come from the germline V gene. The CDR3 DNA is TGTGTCAGGCGGCCCTACGAGCAGTACTTC. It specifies CVRRPYEQYF.

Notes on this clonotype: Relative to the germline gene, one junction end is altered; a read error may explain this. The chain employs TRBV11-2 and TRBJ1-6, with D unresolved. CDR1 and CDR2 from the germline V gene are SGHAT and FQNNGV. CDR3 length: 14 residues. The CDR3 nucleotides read TGTGCCGGCAGCCTCACGGTCTCTGGTTCACCCCTCCACTTT. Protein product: CAGSLTVSGSPLHF.

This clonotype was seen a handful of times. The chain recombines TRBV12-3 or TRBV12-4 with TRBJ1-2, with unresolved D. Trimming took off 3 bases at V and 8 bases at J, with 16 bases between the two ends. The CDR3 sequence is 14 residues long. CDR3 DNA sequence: TGTGCCAGCAGTTTGCTGGCAGGAGGAAGAGGCTACACCTTC. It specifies CASSLLAGGRGYTF.

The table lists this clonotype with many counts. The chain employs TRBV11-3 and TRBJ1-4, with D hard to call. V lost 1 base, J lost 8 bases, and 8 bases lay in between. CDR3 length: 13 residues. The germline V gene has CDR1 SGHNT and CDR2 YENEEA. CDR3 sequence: CASSLASDEKLFF. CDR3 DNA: TGTGCCAGCAGCTTAGCGAGTGACGAAAAACTGTTTTTT.

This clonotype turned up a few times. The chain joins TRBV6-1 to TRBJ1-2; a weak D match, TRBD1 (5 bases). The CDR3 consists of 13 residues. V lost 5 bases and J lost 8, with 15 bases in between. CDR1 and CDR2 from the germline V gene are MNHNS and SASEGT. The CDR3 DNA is TGTGCCAGCAGTTACTCTGGGGGGGAGGGCTACACCTTC. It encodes CASSYSGGEGYTF.

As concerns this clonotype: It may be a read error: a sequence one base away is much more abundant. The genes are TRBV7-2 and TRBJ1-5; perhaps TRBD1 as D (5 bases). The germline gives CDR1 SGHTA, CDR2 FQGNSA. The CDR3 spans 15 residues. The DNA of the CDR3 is TGTGCCAGCAGCTTAGCAGGGGTCCTTAATCAGTCCCAGCATTTT. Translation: CASSLAGVLNQSQHF.

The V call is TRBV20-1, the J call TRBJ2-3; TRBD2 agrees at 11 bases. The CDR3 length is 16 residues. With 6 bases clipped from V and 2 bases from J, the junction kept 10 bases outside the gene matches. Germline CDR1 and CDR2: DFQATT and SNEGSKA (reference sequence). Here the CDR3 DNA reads TGCAGTGCGAGGACCGGGACTAGCGGAAACACAGATACGCAGTATTTT. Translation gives CSARTGTSGNTDTQYF.

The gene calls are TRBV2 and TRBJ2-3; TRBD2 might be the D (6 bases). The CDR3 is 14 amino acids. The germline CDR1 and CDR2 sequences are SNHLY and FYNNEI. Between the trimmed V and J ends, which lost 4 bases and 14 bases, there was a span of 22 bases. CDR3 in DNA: TGTGCCAGCAGTGTTGTGTCTGACAGAACGACTAGGTATTTT. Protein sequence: CASSVVSDRTTRYF. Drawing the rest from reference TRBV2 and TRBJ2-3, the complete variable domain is EPEVTQTPSHQVTQMGQEVILRCVPISNHLYFYWYRQILGQKVEFLVSFYNNEISEKSEIFDDQFSVERPDGSNFTLKIRSTKLEDSAMYFCASSVVSDRTTRYFGPGTRLTVL.